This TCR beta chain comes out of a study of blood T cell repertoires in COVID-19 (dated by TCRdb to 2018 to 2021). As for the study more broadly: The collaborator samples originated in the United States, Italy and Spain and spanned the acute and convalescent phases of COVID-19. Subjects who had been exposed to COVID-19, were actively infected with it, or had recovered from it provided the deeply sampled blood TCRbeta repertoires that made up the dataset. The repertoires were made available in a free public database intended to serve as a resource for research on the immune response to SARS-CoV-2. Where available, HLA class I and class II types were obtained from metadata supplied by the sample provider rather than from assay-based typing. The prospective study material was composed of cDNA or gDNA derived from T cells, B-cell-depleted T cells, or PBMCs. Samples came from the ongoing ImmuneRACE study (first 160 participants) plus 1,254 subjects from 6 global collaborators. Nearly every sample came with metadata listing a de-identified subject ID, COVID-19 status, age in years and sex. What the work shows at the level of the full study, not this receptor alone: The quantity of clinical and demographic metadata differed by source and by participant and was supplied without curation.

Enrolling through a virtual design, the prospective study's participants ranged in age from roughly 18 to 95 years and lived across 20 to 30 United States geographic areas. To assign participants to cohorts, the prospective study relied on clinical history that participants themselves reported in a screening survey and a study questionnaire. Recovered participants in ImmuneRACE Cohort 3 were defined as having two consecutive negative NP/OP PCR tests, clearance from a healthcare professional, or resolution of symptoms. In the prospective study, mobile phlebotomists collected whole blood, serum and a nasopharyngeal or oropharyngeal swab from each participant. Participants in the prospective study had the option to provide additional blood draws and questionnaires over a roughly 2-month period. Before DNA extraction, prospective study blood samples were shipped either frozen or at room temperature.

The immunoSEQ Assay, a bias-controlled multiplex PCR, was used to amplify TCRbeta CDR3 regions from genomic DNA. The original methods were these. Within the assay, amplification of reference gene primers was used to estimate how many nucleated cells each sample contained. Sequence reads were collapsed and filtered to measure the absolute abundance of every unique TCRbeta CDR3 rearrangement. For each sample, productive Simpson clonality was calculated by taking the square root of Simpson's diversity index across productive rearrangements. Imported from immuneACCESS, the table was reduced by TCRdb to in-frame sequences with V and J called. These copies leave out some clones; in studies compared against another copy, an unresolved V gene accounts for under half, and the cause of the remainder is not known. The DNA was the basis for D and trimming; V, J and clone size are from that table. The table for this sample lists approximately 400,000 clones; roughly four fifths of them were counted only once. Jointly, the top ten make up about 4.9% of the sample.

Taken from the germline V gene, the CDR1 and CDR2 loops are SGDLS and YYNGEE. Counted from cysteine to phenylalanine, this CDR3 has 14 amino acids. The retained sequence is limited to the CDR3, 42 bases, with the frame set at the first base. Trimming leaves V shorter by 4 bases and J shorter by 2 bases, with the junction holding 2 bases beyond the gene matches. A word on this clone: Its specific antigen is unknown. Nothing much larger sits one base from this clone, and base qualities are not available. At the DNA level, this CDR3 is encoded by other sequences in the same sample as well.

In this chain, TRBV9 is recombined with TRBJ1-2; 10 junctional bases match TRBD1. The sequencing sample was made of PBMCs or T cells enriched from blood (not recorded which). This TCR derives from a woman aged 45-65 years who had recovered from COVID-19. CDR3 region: CASSTGQGNYGYTF. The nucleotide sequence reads TGTGCCAGCAGCACGGGACAGGGGAACTATGGCTACACCTTC.